The next 32 T cell receptor beta chains were all read from a single sample in a study of Graves' ophthalmopathy and Graves' hyperthyroidism. Amplification from RNA transcripts yielded the TCR beta CDR3 regions. First-round RT-PCR employed HTBI primers, with a second-round multiplex PCR after it. MiXCR, run by TCRdb on the multiplex PCR reads, gives a single entry per CDR3 protein. The table lists approximately 160,000 distinct CDR3 sequences, around two fifths of them singletons. What was sequenced was peripheral blood. The receptors come from a woman in her thirties or forties with Graves' ophthalmopathy.

The chain joins TRBV30 to TRBJ2-7; perhaps TRBD1 as D (6 bases). Germline V gives CDR1 GTSNPN, CDR2 SVGIG (reference sequence). Trimming shortened V by 5 bases and J by 3 bases, and 11 bases separated the two germline ends. This CDR3 comprises 12 residues. The CDR3 reads CAWGGQNYEQYF. DNA for the CDR3: TGTGCCTGGGGGGGACAAAACTACGAGCAGTACTTC.

This clonotype was detected ten times or more. Here the CDR3 reads CAGIRPDSYYGYTF. In DNA, the CDR3 is TGTGCCGGCATACGGCCGGACAGTTACTATGGCTACACCTTC. The rearrangement uses TRBV6-2 or TRBV6-3 and TRBJ1-2; D might be TRBD1 (6 bases). V was trimmed by 11 bases and J by 3 bases, leaving 19 bases between them. The CDR3 contains 14 residues. CDR1 MNHEY and CDR2 SVGEGT come from the germline V gene.

This clonotype was seen at least ten times. The chain carries TRBV11-2 and TRBJ2-5; D is possibly TRBD2 (6 bases). Per the germline V gene, CDR1 is SGHAT and CDR2 is FQNNGV. V lost 3 bases, J lost 4 bases, and 18 bases lay in between. This CDR3 contains 16 residues. CDR3 sequence: CASSFLPQEGLETQYF. DNA of the CDR3: TGTGCCAGCAGCTTCCTCCCGCAGGAGGGATTAGAGACCCAGTACTTC.

The rearrangement uses TRBV12-3 or TRBV12-4 and TRBJ1-2, with D perhaps matching TRBD1 (5 bases). Trimming removed 6 bases at V and 4 bases at J, with 21 bases between. The CDR3 spans 16 residues. DNA for the CDR3: TGTGCCAGCAGCACCATCGACGGGGGGTCGGTCTATGGCTACACCTTC. Amino acid sequence: CASSTIDGGSVYGYTF.

This clonotype was seen ten or more times. The J gene is TRBJ2-7, the V gene TRBV7-9; tentative D call: TRBD2 (6 bases). Germline CDR1 and CDR2: SEHNR and FQNEAQ (reference sequence). The V end was cut by 5 bases, the J end by 2 bases, with 16 bases between. This CDR3 region has 15 residues. The CDR3 coding sequence is TGTGCCAGCAGCCCCCTGGGTAGCGGAGCCTACGAGCAGTACTTC. It yields the protein CASSPLGSGAYEQYF.

The table lists this clonotype with many counts. This rearrangement joins TRBV7-2 to TRBJ2-4, with TRBD2 identical over 16 bases. CDR3 length: 19 residues. Germline V gene lookup returns CDR1 SGHTA and CDR2 FQGNSA. Unmatched junction bases numbered 4, after V lost 0 bases and J lost 2 bases. Written as DNA, the CDR3 is TGTGCCAGCAGCTTAGCCGGGACTAGCGGGAGGGCCTCCAAAAACATTCAGTACTTC. Protein sequence: CASSLAGTSGRASKNIQYF.

This clonotype was observed many times. The rearrangement links TRBV11-2 to TRBJ1-1; weak D call: TRBD1 (6 bases). Germline CDR1 is SGHAT and CDR2 is FQNNGV. The V end lost 5 bases, the J end lost 10 bases, and 20 bases lay between the germline ends. The CDR3 runs to 14 residues. CDR3 region: CASSADSIGSRAFF. CDR3 sequence (DNA): TGTGCCAGCAGCGCGGACAGCATAGGGTCGAGAGCTTTCTTT.

This clonotype has a count of ten or more. V gene TRBV6-5 combines with J gene TRBJ2-7, with 9 bases matching TRBD1. The germline CDR1 and CDR2 sequences are MNHEY and SVGAGI. J was trimmed by 4 bases and V by 6 bases; bases with no gene match: 4. The CDR3 extends over 13 amino acids. The CDR3 DNA is TGTGCCAGCAGCCGGGACAGGGAATACGAGCAGTACTTC. Protein product: CASSRDREYEQYF.

This clonotype appeared many times. Being one base from a much bigger clone, this may be a read error. This chain links TRBV28 with TRBJ1-1; TRBD1 is a possible D gene (5 bases). The CDR3 extends over 13 amino acids. Germline V gene data show CDR1 as MDHEN and CDR2 as SYDVKM. The CDR3 loop is CASSMRQNTEALF. DNA of the CDR3: TGTGCCAGCAGTATGCGACAGAACACTGAAGCTCTCTTT.

This clonotype is classed as medium-sized. V and J are TRBV11-2 and TRBJ2-5, with no clear D. This CDR3 contains 11 residues. Germline V gene sequence: CDR1 SGHAT, CDR2 FQNNGV. Deletions cut 0 bases from V and 10 bases from J, with 6 bases between. The chain's CDR3 is CASSLDGDQYF. The CDR3 coding sequence is TGTGCCAGCAGCTTAGACGGAGACCAGTACTTC.

The chain has TRBV12-3 or TRBV12-4 and TRBJ2-1; D is undetermined. Trimming stripped 6 bases from V and 9 bases from J, with 9 bases between. CDR3 length: 11 residues. The CDR3, as DNA: TGTGCCAGCAGGCGGCTCCGTGAGCAGTTCTTC. Protein product: CASRRLREQFF.

This clonotype occurred many times. The V call is TRBV28, the J call TRBJ2-7, with D perhaps matching TRBD1 (5 bases). Per the germline V gene, CDR1 is MDHEN and CDR2 is SYDVKM. CDR3 length equals 16 residues. V was trimmed by 6 bases and J by 2 bases, leaving 20 bases between them. CDR3 loop: CASSPTLDSWAYEQYF. The CDR3 DNA reads as TGTGCCAGCAGCCCCACACTCGACAGCTGGGCCTACGAGCAGTACTTC.

The sample holds many counts of this clonotype. The rearrangement joins TRBV11-3 to TRBJ1-5; 12 bases are a match to TRBD1. V shed 5 bases, J shed 2 bases, and the junction held 10 bases outside the gene matches. The germline gives CDR1 SGHNT, CDR2 YENEEA. The CDR3 consists of 18 residues. The CDR3 DNA follows: TGTGCCAGCAGCCTGGGACAGGGGGCTTCGTCCGGCAATCAGCCCCAGCATTTT. It yields the protein CASSLGQGASSGNQPQHF.

This clonotype came up many times. The gene calls are TRBV20-1 and TRBJ1-5; D might be TRBD1 (6 bases). V was cut by 4 bases and J by 11 bases, with 15 bases left in between. Germline assignment: CDR1 DFQATT and CDR2 SNEGSKA (reference sequence). This CDR3 is 12 amino acids long. CDR3 sequence (DNA): TGCAGTGCTACGGGGGCCCTCTTGGCCCAGCATTTT. This codes for CSATGALLAQHF.

The chain couples TRBV5-1 to TRBJ1-5; D ambiguous. CDR1 and CDR2 from the germline V gene are SGHRS and YFSETQ. This CDR3 is 14 amino acids long. Trimming removed 0 bases from V and 3 bases from J, with 7 bases in between. This CDR3 reads CASSLGTNNQPQHF. The CDR3 region has the DNA TGCGCCAGCAGCTTGGGGACCAACAATCAGCCCCAGCATTTT.

This clonotype was found many times. The chain is built from TRBV6-5 and TRBJ2-7; tentative D call: TRBD2 (5 bases). Germline values: CDR1 MNHEY, CDR2 SVGAGI. Trimming removed 5 bases from V and 0 bases from J, with 14 bases in between. The CDR3 extends over 15 amino acids. As DNA, the CDR3 is TGTGCCAGCAGTACTGACTACCCTGACTCCTACGAGCAGTACTTC. Protein: CASSTDYPDSYEQYF.

The rearrangement uses TRBV30 and TRBJ1-1, with D tentatively TRBD1 (6 bases). The CDR3 has 14 amino acids. The V end was cut by 0 bases, the J end by 2 bases, with 10 bases between. Germline CDR1 and CDR2: GTSNPN and SVGIG (reference sequence). CDR3 residues: CAWSVVGGNTEAFF. DNA for the CDR3: TGTGCCTGGAGTGTAGTAGGGGGAAACACTGAAGCTTTCTTT.

The chain carries TRBV2 and TRBJ2-5, with TRBD1 identical over 7 bases. Looked up from germline, CDR1 is SNHLY and CDR2 is FYNNEI. J was trimmed by 6 bases and V by 6 bases; bases with no gene match: 4. This CDR3 comprises 12 residues. CDR3 residues: CASSDRDKTQYF. CDR3 nucleotide sequence: TGTGCCAGCAGCGACAGGGATAAGACCCAGTACTTC.

The chain is built from TRBV24-1 and TRBJ2-2, with TRBD1 matching 8 bases. CDR1 is KGHDR, CDR2 SFDVKD, per germline. V dropped 9 bases and J dropped 6; count of bases not matched to a gene: 5. The CDR3 sequence is 13 residues long. The CDR3 DNA reads as TGTGCCACCGGGACAGGCCTCCCCGGGGAGCTGTTTTTT. This codes for CATGTGLPGELFF.

This clonotype was counted once. V and J are TRBV6-2 or TRBV6-3 and TRBJ2-7; TRBD2 aligns across 7 bases. V dropped 8 bases and J dropped 12; count of bases not matched to a gene: 10. CDR3 length: 11 residues. CDR1 and CDR2 (germline): MNHEY, SVGEGT. The CDR3 loop is CASSLGGSRYF. The CDR3 DNA follows: TGTGCCAGCTCCCTGGGCGGGAGTCGGTACTTC.

This clonotype has a count of ten or more. This chain links TRBV11-1 with TRBJ1-2; TRBD1 aligns across 8 bases. From germline, CDR1 is SGHAT and CDR2 FQDESV (reference sequence). The CDR3 is made up of 16 amino acids. V shed 5 bases and J 1 base; nucleotides not matched to a gene: 9. For the CDR3, the DNA is TGTGCCAGCAGCCGGACCGGACAGGGTCATAACTATGGCTACACCTTC. It specifies CASSRTGQGHNYGYTF.

The chain uses TRBV4-1 and TRBJ1-5; no clear D gene. Per germline, CDR1 MGHRA and CDR2 YSYEKL. V lost 0 bases and J 11 bases, leaving 20 bases between the germline ends. The CDR3 contains 16 residues. This CDR3 is CASSQDRPDFGLAQHF. DNA of the CDR3: TGCGCCAGCAGCCAAGACCGGCCTGACTTCGGACTGGCCCAGCATTTT.

This clonotype was seen at least ten times. CDR3 bases: TGTGCCTGGAGTGTACTTTTGAACACTGAAGCTTTCTTT. This codes for CAWSVLLNTEAFF. The chain links TRBV30 to TRBJ1-1, with no clear D. The CDR3 covers 13 residues. Germline CDR1 and CDR2: GTSNPN and SVGIG (reference sequence). Between the trimmed V and J ends, which lost 0 bases and 0 bases, there was a span of 5 bases.

This clonotype was recorded at least ten times. The V gene is TRBV6-5, the J gene TRBJ2-7, with 9 bases identical to TRBD2. From germline, CDR1 is MNHEY and CDR2 SVGAGI. There are 16 residues in the CDR3. The V gene end was trimmed by 7 bases and the J gene end by 2 bases; junction bases not matched to a gene: 12. The CDR3 loop is CASTEFSLAGPYEQYF. In nucleotides, the CDR3 is TGTGCCAGCACAGAGTTTTCGCTAGCGGGGCCCTACGAGCAGTACTTC.

This clonotype was counted once. The chain is built from TRBV28 and TRBJ1-2; D ambiguous. The germline CDR1 and CDR2 sequences are MDHEN and SYDVKM. V lost 0 bases to trimming and J lost 8 bases, with 7 bases between them. This CDR3 is built from 12 residues. The CDR3 bases are TGTGCCAGCAGTTTATGGGAGCGAGGCTACACCTTC. Amino acids: CASSLWERGYTF.

This clonotype was detected ten times or more. J is TRBJ2-2 and V is TRBV12-3 or TRBV12-4; D is ambiguous. V lost 8 bases and J lost 2, with 3 bases in between. CDR3 length equals 11 residues. The CDR3 region is CASGNTGELFF. The CDR3 DNA sequence: TGTGCCAGCGGAAACACCGGGGAGCTGTTTTTT.

This clonotype was recorded at least ten times. This chain links TRBV20-1 with TRBJ2-7, with TRBD1 matching 9 bases. After removal of 2 bases from V and 0 bases from J, the junction contained 2 bases not matched to a gene. This CDR3 comprises 14 residues. Per germline, CDR1 DFQATT and CDR2 SNEGSKA (reference sequence). The CDR3, as DNA: TGCAGTGCTAGACAGACAGGGGGCTCCTACGAGCAGTACTTC. It translates to CSARQTGGSYEQYF.

V usage is TRBV12-3 or TRBV12-4 and J usage is TRBJ2-5, with 14 bases aligning to TRBD2. The CDR3 length is 16 residues. V shed 5 bases and J 5 bases; nucleotides not matched to a gene: 7. The CDR3 region has the DNA TGTGCCAGCAGTCCGGGACTAGCGGGAGTAGGGGAGACCCAGTACTTC. It yields the protein CASSPGLAGVGETQYF.

This clonotype showed up just a few times. The chain joins TRBV7-2 to TRBJ2-7; a possible D gene is TRBD2 (5 bases). This CDR3 is 14 amino acids long. V shed 5 bases and J shed 7 bases, with 18 bases lying between them. CDR1 SGHTA and CDR2 FQGNSA come from the germline V gene. CDR3: CASSPRSYGGEQYF. The CDR3 DNA sequence: TGTGCCAGCAGCCCACGCTCCTACGGCGGGGAGCAGTACTTC.

This clonotype was counted ten times or more. The genes are TRBV10-3 and TRBJ2-7; no reliable D call. V lost 0 bases and J lost 3, with 6 bases in between. The V gene's germline CDR1 is ENHRY and CDR2 SYGVKD. This CDR3 region has 13 residues. Written as DNA, the CDR3 is TGTGCCATCAGTGAGTCCCGCGGCTACGAGCAGTACTTC. This codes for CAISESRGYEQYF.

The gene calls are TRBV6-5 and TRBJ1-5; weak D call: TRBD1 (5 bases). The V gene's germline CDR1 is MNHEY and CDR2 SVGAGI. The CDR3 is 16 residues long. Trimming took 2 bases from V and 5 from J, leaving 16 bases between them. CDR3 nucleotide sequence: TGTGCCAGCAGTTACCGGGGGGGAACGCAGTATCAGCCCCAGCATTTT. Translation: CASSYRGGTQYQPQHF.

This clonotype was recorded many times. V is TRBV20-1 and J is TRBJ2-2; tentative D call: TRBD2 (5 bases). The CDR3 runs 14 residues. Germline V gives CDR1 DFQATT, CDR2 SNEGSKA (reference sequence). V lost 5 bases to trimming and J lost 3 bases, with 13 bases between them. The CDR3 reads CSAAPGLHTGELFF. Here the CDR3 DNA reads TGCAGTGCTGCCCCCGGACTGCACACCGGGGAGCTGTTTTTT.